This is a list of T cell receptor beta chains from one sample in a study of OX40 agonist ivuxolimab in advanced cancers. Libraries were prepared by immunoSEQ multiplex PCR; TCRdb keeps only in-frame clonotypes and omits some of them. This sample has about 65,000 clones, with approximately 89% found just once. The sample here was CD4+ or CD8+ T cells sorted from blood, taken in a trial of the OX40 agonist ivuxolimab. These receptors all stem from an adult with an advanced solid tumor such as melanoma, head and neck, liver or kidney cancer. The CDR3 runs from the conserved cysteine through the conserved F or W. Expanded clones get a size class; other rows say once, few or many, or leave the size out.

-,TRBV5-1,TRBJ1-6,CASSPQAGGYGSPLHF
-,TRBV5-1,TRBJ2-2,CASSLGTSTGELFF
-,TRBV30,TRBJ1-4,CAWGGTANEKLFF
-,TRBV5-1,TRBJ2-7,CASKPGLGSYEQYF
-,TRBV7-2,TRBJ2-7,CASTLGGSRYEQYF
-,TRBV30,TRBJ2-3,CAWSLRTGRGTDTQYF
-,TRBV5-5,TRBJ2-3,CASSLGGLVAQYF
-,TRBV2,TRBJ2-3,CASYRDRGADTQYF
few,TRBV29-1,TRBJ1-4,CSMRNSGNEKLFF
-,TRBV4-1,TRBJ1-2,CASSKDRIVNYGYTF
-,TRBV7-8,TRBJ1-2,CASSSMSGVLGYTF
-,TRBV11-2,TRBJ2-1,CASSLEEKHEQFF
-,TRBV19,TRBJ1-6,CASSIGGHIESPLHF
-,TRBV19,-,CASSTGQGSSEQYF
-,TRBV7-2,TRBJ2-3,CASSLAFGKTSTDTQYF
-,TRBV7-9,TRBJ2-7,CASSLAWGEQYF
-,TRBV6-1,-,CASRRGPSAYEQYF
-,TRBV18,TRBJ2-6,CASSPGGNSGANVLTF
few,TRBV7-9,TRBJ1-1,CASGQVNTEAFF
-,TRBV5-4,TRBJ2-3,CASTRGTGGSGGGGLDTQYF
-,TRBV5-4,TRBJ1-2,CASRLGANYGYTF
-,TRBV7-2,TRBJ2-3,CASSLSGGGIRSGTQYF
-,TRBV5-4,TRBJ2-5,CASSLGSVQETQYF
-,TRBV5-4,TRBJ2-5,CASSSPGLGGAETQYF
-,TRBV14,TRBJ2-1,CASSQETGRIVYNEQFF
-,TRBV7-2,TRBJ2-7,CASSVTASSYEQYF
once,TRBV30,TRBJ1-5,CAWSVPQGRSRQPQHF
once,TRBV19,TRBJ2-4,CASSIETGLAGVGKNIQYF
few,TRBV5-4,TRBJ2-5,CASRVGGMETQYF
-,TRBV5-4,TRBJ2-5,CASSHGTSGVRVETQYF
-,TRBV5-4,TRBJ2-1,CASSLGQSSYNEQFF
-,TRBV7-9,TRBJ2-7,CASSEVRGYEQYF
-,TRBV21-1,TRBJ1-5,CASITTGTARPQHF
-,TRBV2,TRBJ2-3,CASSIRSADTQYF
-,TRBV7-9,TRBJ2-2,CASRKAAEPGELFF
-,TRBV5-1,TRBJ2-1,CASRNDGSYNEQFF
-,TRBV11-3,TRBJ2-2,CASSPETGELFF
-,TRBV5-8,TRBJ2-1,CASSLPGQVYNEQFF
-,TRBV19,TRBJ2-3,CASSGRVRGVTDTQYF
-,TRBV5-1,TRBJ1-2,CASSVGHSIIMGYTF
-,TRBV5-1,TRBJ1-2,CASSSLPGQEGLGGYTF
-,TRBV7-9,TRBJ1-5,CASSFSGSNQPQHF
-,TRBV7-6,TRBJ1-2,CASSPRQASNYGYTF
-,TRBV5-1,TRBJ2-5,CASRSAQRETQYF
-,TRBV10-2,TRBJ2-1,CASKDGYGNEQFF
-,TRBV4-1,TRBJ2-2,CASSQAQGPGELFF
-,TRBV5-1,TRBJ1-1,CASGIAGGGTEAFF
-,TRBV6-1,TRBJ2-7,CATSEFGGEQYF
-,TRBV5-3,TRBJ2-3,CASSFNSRMTDTQYF
-,TRBV18,TRBJ1-1,CASSQSRGNTEAFF
-,TRBV15,TRBJ2-3,CATSRDKQDTQYF
once,TRBV6-5,TRBJ1-2,CASRPQGAANYGYTF
once,TRBV5-5,TRBJ2-3,CASSLGTPGDTQYF
-,TRBV7-9,TRBJ2-7,CASSLGQGIGNHEQYF
-,TRBV7-9,TRBJ1-6,CASSFGTANSPLHF
-,TRBV11-2,TRBJ2-7,CASSLIRSYEQYF
-,TRBV5-4,TRBJ2-1,CASSDQGGTREFF
-,TRBV4-1,TRBJ2-3,CASSQEKWGGTDTQYF
-,TRBV6-5,TRBJ2-3,CASKTLSTDTQYF
-,TRBV6-6,TRBJ2-7,CASSQRRDRLYEQYF